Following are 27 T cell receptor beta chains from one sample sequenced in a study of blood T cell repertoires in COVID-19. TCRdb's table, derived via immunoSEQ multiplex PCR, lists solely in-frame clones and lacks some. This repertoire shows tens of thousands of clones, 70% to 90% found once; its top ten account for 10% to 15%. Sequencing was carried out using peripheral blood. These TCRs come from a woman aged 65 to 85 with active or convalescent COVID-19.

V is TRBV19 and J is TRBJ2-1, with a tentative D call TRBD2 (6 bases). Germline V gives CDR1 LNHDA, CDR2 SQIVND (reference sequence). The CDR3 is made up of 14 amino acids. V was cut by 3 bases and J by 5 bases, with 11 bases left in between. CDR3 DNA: TGTGCCAGTAGTATCGTCGGGGGTGACAATGAGCAGTTCTTC. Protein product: CASSIVGGDNEQFF.

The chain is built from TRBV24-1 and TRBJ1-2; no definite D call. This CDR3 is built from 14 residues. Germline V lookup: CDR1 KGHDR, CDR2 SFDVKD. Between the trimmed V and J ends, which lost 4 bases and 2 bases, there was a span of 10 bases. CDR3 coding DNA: TGTGCCACCAGTGAGAGGTGGCGGAACTATGGCTACACCTTC. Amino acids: CATSERWRNYGYTF.

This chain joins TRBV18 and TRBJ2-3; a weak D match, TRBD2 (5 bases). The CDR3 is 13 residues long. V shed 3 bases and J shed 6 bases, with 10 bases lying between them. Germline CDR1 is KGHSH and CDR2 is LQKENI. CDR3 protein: CASSPGIRDTQYF. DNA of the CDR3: TGTGCCAGCTCACCCGGGATCCGGGATACGCAGTATTTT.

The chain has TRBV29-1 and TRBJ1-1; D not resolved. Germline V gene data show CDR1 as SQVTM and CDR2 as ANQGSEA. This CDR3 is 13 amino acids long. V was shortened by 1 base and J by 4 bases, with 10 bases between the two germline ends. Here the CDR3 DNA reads TGCAGCGTTGAAGTCTCCCGGTCCACTGAAGCTTTCTTT. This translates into CSVEVSRSTEAFF. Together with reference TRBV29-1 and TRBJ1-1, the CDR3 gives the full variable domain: SAVISQKPSRDICQRGTSLTIQCQVDSQVTMMFWYRQQPGQSLTLIATANQGSEATYESGFVIDKFPISRPNLTFSTLTVSNMSPEDSSIYLCSVEVSRSTEAFFGQGTRLTVV.

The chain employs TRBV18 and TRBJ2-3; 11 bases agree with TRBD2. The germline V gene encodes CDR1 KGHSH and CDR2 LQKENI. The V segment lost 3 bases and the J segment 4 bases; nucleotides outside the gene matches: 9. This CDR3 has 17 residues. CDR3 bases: TGTGCCAGCTCACCCCTCGTAGCGGGGGGGAGCTCAGATACGCAGTATTTT. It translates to CASSPLVAGGSSDTQYF.

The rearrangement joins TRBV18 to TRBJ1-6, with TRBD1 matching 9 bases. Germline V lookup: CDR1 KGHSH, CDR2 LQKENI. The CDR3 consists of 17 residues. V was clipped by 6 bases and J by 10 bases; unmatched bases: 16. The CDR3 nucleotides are TGTGCCAGCTCGGGATCAGGGACAGGGACTCCGTTGTCACCCCTCCACTTT. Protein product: CASSGSGTGTPLSPLHF.

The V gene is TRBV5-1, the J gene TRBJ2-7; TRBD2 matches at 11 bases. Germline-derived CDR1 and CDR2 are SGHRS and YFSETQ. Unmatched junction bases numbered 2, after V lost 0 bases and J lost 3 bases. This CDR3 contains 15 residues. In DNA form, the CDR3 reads TGCGCCAGCAGCTTGGGGACTAGCGGGCTCTACGAGCAGTACTTC. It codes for CASSLGTSGLYEQYF. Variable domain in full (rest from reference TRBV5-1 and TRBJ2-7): KAGVTQTPRYLIKTRGQQVTLSCSPISGHRSVSWYQQTPGQGLQFLFEYFSETQRNKGNFPGRFSGRQFSNSRSEMNVSTLELGDSALYLCASSLGTSGLYEQYFGPGTRLTVT.

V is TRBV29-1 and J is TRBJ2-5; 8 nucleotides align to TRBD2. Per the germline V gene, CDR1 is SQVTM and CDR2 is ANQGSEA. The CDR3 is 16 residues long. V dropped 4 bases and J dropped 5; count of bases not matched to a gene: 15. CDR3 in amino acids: CSVVGVAGTRGETQYF. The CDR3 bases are TGCAGCGTTGTAGGGGTAGCGGGGACCCGGGGCGAGACCCAGTACTTC.

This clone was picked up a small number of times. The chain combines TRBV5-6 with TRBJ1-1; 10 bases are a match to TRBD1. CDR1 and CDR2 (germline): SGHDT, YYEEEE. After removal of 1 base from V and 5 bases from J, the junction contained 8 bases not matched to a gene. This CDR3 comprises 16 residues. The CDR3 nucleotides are TGTGCCAGCAGCTTGTTGACAGGGGGCATGGGGACTGAAGCTTTCTTT. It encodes CASSLLTGGMGTEAFF.

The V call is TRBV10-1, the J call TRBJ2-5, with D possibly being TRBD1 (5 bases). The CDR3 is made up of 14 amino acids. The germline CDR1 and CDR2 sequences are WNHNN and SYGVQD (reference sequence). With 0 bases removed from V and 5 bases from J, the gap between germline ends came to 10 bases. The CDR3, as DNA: TGCGCCAGCAGTGAGTCCCAGGGTACGGAGACCCAGTACTTC. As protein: CASSESQGTETQYF.

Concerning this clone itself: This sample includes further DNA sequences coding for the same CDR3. The CDR3 protein is CASSPQRGAYNEQFF. The DNA of the CDR3 is TGTGCCAGCTCACCCCAGCGGGGGGCGTACAATGAGCAGTTCTTC. This chain links TRBV18 with TRBJ2-1; 9 bases are a match to TRBD2. Germline trimming cut 3 bases from V and 4 bases from J; bases unmatched to any gene: 4. The CDR3 runs 15 residues. Germline V gene lookup returns CDR1 KGHSH and CDR2 LQKENI. The whole variable domain, remainder taken from reference TRBV18 and TRBJ2-1, is NAGVMQNPRHLVRRRGQEARLRCSPMKGHSHVYWYRQLPEEGLKFMVYLQKENIIDESGMPKERFSAEFPKEGPSILRIQQVVRGDSAAYFCASSPQRGAYNEQFFGPGTRLTVL.

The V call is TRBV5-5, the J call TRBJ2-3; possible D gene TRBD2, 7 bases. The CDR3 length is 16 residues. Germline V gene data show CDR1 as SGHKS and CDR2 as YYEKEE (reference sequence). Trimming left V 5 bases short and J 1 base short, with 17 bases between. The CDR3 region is CASRARGGLGTDTQYF. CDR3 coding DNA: TGTGCCAGCAGGGCAAGGGGGGGCCTCGGCACAGATACGCAGTATTTT. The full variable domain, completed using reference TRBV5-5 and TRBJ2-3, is DAGVTQSPTHLIKTRGQQVTLRCSPISGHKSVSWYQQVLGQGPQFIFQYYEKEERGRGNFPDRFSARQFPNYSSELNVNALLLGDSALYLCASRARGGLGTDTQYFGPGTRLTVL.

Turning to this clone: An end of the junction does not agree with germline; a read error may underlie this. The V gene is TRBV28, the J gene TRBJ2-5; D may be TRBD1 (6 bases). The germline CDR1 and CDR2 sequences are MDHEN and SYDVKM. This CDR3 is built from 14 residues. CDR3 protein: CASTPDSVQKTQYF. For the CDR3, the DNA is TGTGCCAGCACTCCGGACAGTGTCCAAAAGACCCAGTACTTC.

This chain's CDR3 is CASSQVLGRRGDTGELFF. The CDR3 DNA reads TGTGCCAGCAGCCAAGTACTCGGCCGGCGGGGGGACACCGGGGAGCTGTTTTTT. The chain uses TRBV4-2 and TRBJ2-2, with TRBD2 identical over 8 bases. From germline, CDR1 is LGHNA and CDR2 YNFKEQ. V was clipped by 1 base and J by 3 bases; unmatched bases: 10. There are 18 residues in the CDR3.

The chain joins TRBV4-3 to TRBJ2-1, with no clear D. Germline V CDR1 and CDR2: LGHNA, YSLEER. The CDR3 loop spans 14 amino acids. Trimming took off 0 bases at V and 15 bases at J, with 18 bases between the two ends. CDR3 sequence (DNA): TGCGCCAGCAGCCAAGATCGCGGTGTCGATCCTCCGTTCTTC. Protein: CASSQDRGVDPPFF.

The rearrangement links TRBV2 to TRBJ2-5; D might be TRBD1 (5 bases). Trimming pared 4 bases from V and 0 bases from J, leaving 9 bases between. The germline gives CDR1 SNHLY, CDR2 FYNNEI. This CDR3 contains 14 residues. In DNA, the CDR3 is TGTGCCAGCAGTGGACAGATTTACCAAGAGACCCAGTACTTC. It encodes CASSGQIYQETQYF.

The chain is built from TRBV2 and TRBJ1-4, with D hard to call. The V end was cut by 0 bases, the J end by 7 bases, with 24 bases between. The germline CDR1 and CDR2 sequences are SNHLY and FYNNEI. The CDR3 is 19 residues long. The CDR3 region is CASSEARRKMAGKGEKLFF. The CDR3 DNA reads TGTGCCAGCAGTGAAGCAAGACGGAAAATGGCCGGGAAGGGTGAAAAACTGTTTTTT.

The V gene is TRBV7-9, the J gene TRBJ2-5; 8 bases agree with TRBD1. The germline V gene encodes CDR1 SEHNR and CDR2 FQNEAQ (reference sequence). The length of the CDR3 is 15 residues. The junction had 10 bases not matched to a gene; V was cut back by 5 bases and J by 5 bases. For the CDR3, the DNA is TGTGCCAGCAGCCTGGGGCAGGGGGCTCGGGAGACCCAGTACTTC. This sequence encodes CASSLGQGARETQYF.

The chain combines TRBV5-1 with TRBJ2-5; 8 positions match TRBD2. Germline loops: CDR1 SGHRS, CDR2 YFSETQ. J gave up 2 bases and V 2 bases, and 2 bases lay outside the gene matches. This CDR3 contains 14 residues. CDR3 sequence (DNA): TGCGCCAGCAGCTTTTTAGCGGGGCAAGAGACCCAGTACTTC. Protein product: CASSFLAGQETQYF.

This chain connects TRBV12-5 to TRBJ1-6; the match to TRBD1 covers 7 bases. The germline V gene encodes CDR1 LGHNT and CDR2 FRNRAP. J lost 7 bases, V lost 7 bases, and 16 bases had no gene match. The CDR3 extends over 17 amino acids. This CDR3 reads CASALSNGGQTNSPLHF. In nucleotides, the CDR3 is TGTGCTAGTGCCCTCTCGAATGGGGGACAGACAAATTCACCCCTCCACTTT.

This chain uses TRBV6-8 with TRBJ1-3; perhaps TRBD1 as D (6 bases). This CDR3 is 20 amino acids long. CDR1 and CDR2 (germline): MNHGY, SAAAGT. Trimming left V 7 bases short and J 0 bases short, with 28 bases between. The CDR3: CASINGAGVRLWCSGNTIYF. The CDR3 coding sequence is TGTGCCAGCATCAACGGGGCAGGGGTTAGGTTATGGTGCTCTGGAAACACCATATATTTT.

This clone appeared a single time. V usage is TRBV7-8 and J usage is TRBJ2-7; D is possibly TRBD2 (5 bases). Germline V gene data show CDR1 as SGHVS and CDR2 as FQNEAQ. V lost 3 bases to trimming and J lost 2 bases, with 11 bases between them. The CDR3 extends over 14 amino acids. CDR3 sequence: CASSFEGPTYEQYF. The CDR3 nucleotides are TGTGCCAGCAGCTTTGAGGGTCCAACCTACGAGCAGTACTTC.

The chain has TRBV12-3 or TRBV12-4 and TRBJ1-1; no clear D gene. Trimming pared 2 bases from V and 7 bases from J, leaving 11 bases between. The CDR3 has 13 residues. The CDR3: CASSLLSSREAFF. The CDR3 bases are TGTGCCAGCAGTTTATTATCCAGTCGTGAAGCTTTCTTT.

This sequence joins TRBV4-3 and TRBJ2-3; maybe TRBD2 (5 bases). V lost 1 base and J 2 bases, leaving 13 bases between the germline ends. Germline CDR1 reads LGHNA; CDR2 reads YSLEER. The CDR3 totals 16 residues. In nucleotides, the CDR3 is TGCGCCAGCAGCCAAGCTCCACAGCGGCCCACAGATACGCAGTATTTT. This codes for CASSQAPQRPTDTQYF.

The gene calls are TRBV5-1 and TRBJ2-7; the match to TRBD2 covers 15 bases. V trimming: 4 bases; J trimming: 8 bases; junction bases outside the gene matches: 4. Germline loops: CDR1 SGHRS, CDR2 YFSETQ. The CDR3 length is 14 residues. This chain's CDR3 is CASSPGLAGGKQYF. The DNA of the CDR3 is TGCGCCAGCAGCCCGGGACTAGCGGGGGGCAAGCAGTACTTC.

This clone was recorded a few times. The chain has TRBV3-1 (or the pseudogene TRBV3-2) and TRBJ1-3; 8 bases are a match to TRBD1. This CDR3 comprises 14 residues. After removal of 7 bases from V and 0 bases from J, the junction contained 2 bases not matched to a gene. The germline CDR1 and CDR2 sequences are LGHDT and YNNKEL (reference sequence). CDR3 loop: CASTTGGSGNTIYF. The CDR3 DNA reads TGTGCCAGCACAACAGGGGGCTCTGGAAACACCATATATTTT.

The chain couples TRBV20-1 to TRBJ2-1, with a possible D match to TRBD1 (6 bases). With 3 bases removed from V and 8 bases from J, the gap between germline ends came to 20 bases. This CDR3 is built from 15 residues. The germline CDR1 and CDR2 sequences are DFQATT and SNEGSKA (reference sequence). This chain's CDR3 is CSASSRDTGMDEQFF. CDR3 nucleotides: TGCAGTGCTAGTTCCCGGGACACTGGTATGGATGAGCAGTTCTTC.